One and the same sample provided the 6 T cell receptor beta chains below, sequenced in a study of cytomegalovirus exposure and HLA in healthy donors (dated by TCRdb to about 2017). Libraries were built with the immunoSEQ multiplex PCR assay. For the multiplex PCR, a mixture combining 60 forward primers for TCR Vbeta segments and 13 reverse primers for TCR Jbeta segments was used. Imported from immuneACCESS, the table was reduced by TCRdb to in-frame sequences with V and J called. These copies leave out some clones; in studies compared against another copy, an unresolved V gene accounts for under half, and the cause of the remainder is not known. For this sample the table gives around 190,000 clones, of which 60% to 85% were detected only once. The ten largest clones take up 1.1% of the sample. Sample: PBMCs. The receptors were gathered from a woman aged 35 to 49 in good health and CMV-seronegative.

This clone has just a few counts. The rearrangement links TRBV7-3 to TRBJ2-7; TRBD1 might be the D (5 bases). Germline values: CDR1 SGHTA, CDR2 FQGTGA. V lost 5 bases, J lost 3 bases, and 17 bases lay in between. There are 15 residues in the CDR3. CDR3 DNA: TGTGCCAGCAGCCCATCACCGACAGAATACTACGAGCAGTACTTC. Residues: CASSPSPTEYYEQYF.

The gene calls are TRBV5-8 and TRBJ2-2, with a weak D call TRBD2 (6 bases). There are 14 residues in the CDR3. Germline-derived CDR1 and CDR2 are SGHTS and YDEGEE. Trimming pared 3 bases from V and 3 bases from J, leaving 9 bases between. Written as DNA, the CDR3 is TGTGCCAGCAGCTCGGGACTTTACACCGGGGAGCTGTTTTTT. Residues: CASSSGLYTGELFF.

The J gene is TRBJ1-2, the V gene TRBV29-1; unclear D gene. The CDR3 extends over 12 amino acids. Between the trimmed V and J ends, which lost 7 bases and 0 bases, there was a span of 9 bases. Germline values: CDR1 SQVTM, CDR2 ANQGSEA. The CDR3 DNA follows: TGCAGCGCATCCGGGGCTAACTATGGCTACACCTTC. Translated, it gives CSASGANYGYTF.

The CDR3 DNA reads as TGTGCCAGTAGTATTTCGACAGCCACCATGAGCACAGATACGCAGTATTTT. Translation gives CASSISTATMSTDTQYF. The J gene is TRBJ2-3, the V gene TRBV19, with D possibly TRBD1 on 5 matching bases. The CDR3 is made up of 17 amino acids. CDR1 and CDR2 (germline): LNHDA, SQIVND (reference sequence). Trimming shortened V by 3 bases and J by 0 bases, and 16 bases separated the two germline ends.

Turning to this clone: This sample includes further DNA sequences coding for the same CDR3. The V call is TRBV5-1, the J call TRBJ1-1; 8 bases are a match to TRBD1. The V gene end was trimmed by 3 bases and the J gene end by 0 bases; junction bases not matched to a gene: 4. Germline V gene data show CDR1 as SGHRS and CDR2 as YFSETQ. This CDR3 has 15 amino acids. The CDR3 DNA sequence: TGCGCCAGCAGCTCTACAGGGGGGCTGAACACTGAAGCTTTCTTT. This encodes CASSSTGGLNTEAFF.

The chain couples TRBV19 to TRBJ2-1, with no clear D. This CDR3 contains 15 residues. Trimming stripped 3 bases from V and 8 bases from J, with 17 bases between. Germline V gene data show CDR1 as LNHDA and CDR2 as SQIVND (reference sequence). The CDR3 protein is CASSMLRQPPDEQFF. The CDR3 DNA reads TGTGCCAGTAGTATGTTGCGCCAACCCCCGGATGAGCAGTTCTTC. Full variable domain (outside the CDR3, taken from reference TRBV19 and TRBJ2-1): DGGITQSPKYLFRKEGQNVTLSCEQNLNHDAMYWYRQDPGQGLRLIYYSQIVNDFQKGDIAEGYSVSREKKESFPLTVTSAQKNPTAFYLCASSMLRQPPDEQFFGPGTRLTVL.